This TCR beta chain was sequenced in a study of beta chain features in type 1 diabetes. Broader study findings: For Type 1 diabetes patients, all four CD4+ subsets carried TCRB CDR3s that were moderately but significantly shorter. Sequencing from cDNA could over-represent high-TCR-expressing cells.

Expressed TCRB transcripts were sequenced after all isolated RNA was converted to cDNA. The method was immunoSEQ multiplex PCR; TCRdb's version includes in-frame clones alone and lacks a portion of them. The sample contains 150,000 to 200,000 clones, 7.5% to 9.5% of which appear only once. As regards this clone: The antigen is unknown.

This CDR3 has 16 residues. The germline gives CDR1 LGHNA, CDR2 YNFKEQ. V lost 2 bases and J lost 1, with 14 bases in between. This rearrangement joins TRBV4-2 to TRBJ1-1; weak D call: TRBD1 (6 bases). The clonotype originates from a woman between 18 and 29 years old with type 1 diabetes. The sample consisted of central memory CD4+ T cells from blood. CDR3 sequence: CASSQQIGQRNTEAFF. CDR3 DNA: TGTGCCAGCAGCCAACAGATCGGACAGAGGAACACTGAAGCTTTCTTT.